This TCR beta chain was sequenced for a study of OX40 agonist ivuxolimab in advanced cancers. General observations from the study: Relative to CD4+, CD8+ T cells held more expanded clones on average. With doses of 0.1 to 3.0 mg/kg, CD4+ and CD8+ blood T cells had undergone clonal expansion by week 6.

The germline V and J ends were trimmed by 4 bases and 9 bases, with 15 bases remaining between them. Germline assignment: CDR1 SGHTA and CDR2 FQGNSA. The CDR3 consists of 13 residues. Repertoires were generated with immunoSEQ multiplex PCR, while TCRdb's copy carries only in-frame clones and drops some. The sample yields about 100,000 clones, approximately 93% seen once. Points on this clone: Its antigen is unidentified.

This sequence joins TRBV7-2 and TRBJ1-2; D is possibly TRBD1 (6 bases). This receptor was identified in an adult with an advanced solid tumor such as melanoma, head and neck, liver or kidney cancer. The sequencing used CD4+ or CD8+ T cells sorted from blood, collected in a trial of the OX40 agonist ivuxolimab. The CDR3 DNA reads as TGTGCCAGCAGCTCCGGGACAAAGCATCGCTACACCTTC. Its protein is CASSSGTKHRYTF.